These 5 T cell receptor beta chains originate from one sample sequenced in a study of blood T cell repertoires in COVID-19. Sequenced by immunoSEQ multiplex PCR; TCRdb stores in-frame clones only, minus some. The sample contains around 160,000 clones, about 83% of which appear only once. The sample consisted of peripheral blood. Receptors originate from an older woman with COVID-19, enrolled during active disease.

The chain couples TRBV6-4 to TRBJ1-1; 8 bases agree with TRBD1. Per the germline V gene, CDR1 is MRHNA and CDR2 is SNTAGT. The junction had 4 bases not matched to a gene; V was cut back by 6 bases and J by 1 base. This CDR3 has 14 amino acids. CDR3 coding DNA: TGTGCCAGCAGCCCGGGACAGGCGAACACTGAAGCTTTCTTT. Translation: CASSPGQANTEAFF.

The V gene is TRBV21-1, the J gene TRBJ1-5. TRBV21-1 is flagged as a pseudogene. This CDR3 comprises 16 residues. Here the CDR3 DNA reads TGTGCCAGCAGCAAAGTGGGCAGGGAGGGCAATCAGCCCCAGCATTTT. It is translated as CASSKVGREGNQPQHF.

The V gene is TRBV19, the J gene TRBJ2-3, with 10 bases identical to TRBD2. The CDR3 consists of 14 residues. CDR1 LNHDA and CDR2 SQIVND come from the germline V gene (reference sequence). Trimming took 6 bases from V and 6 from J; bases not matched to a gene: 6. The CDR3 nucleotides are TGTGCCAGTAGGGAGCGGGGGGGCCTTGATACGCAGTATTTT. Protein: CASRERGGLDTQYF.

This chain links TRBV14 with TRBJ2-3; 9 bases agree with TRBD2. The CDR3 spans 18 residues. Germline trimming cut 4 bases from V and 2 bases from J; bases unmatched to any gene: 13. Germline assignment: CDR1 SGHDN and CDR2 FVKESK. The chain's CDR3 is CASSPSWGLAGNTDTQYF. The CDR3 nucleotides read TGTGCCAGCAGCCCAAGCTGGGGTCTAGCGGGGAACACAGATACGCAGTATTTT.

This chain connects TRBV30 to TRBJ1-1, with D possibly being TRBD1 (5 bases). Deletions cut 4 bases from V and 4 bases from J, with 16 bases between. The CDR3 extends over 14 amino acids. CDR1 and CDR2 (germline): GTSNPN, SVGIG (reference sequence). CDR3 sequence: CAWTIARGGTEAFF. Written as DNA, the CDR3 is TGTGCCTGGACCATAGCAAGGGGTGGCACTGAAGCTTTCTTT.